Presented here are 19 T cell receptor beta chains from one specimen sequenced in a study of T cell responses to AZD1222 COVID-19 vaccine. Only in-frame clones appear in the TCRdb table, and some are missing; sequencing was by immunoSEQ multiplex PCR. The sample has approximately 42,000 clones, approximately 89% seen once; the top ten hold more than 20%. Sequencing was performed on peripheral blood, taken 28 days after the second AZD1222 dose. These receptors all come from an adult who received the AZD1222 COVID-19 vaccine.

The V gene is TRBV19, the J gene TRBJ1-2, with 7 bases lining up with TRBD1. The CDR3 covers 13 residues. Trimming cost V 7 bases and J 2 bases; bases outside gene matches: 4. Germline V gene lookup returns CDR1 LNHDA and CDR2 SQIVND (reference sequence). CDR3 nucleotide sequence: TGTGCCAGTAATCAGGGGGAAAACTATGGCTACACCTTC. The encoded protein is CASNQGENYGYTF.

V is TRBV14 and J is TRBJ2-5; a possible D gene is TRBD1 (5 bases). The CDR3 runs 14 residues. Per germline, CDR1 SGHDN and CDR2 FVKESK. V lost 1 base and J 2 bases, leaving 8 bases between the germline ends. DNA for the CDR3: TGTGCCAGCAGCCAAGGCAGGGTGCAAGAGACCCAGTACTTC. Translation gives CASSQGRVQETQYF. Full variable domain (missing parts from reference TRBV14 and TRBJ2-5): EAGVTQFPSHSVIEKGQTVTLRCDPISGHDNLYWYRRVMGKEIKFLLHFVKESKQDESGMPNNRFLAERTGGTYSTLKVQPAELEDSGVYFCASSQGRVQETQYFGPGTRLLVL.

The chain has TRBV2 and TRBJ2-1; TRBD2 matches at 11 bases. Germline-derived CDR1 and CDR2 are SNHLY and FYNNEI. J lost 5 bases, V lost 6 bases, and 6 bases had no gene match. The CDR3 consists of 15 residues. The CDR3 DNA is TGTGCCAGCAGACGTAGCGGGGGGGTTAACAATGAGCAGTTCTTC. Translated: CASRRSGGVNNEQFF.

The chain links TRBV9 to TRBJ2-2; a weak D match, TRBD2 (5 bases). V lost 3 bases and J 6 bases, leaving 15 bases between the germline ends. This CDR3 region has 15 residues. CDR1 is SGDLS, CDR2 YYNGEE, per germline. CDR3 sequence reads: CASSENYASPGELFF. The DNA for the CDR3 is TGTGCCAGCAGCGAGAACTATGCTAGCCCCGGGGAGCTGTTTTTT.

The gene calls are TRBV7-2 and TRBJ1-1; unclear D gene. Germline V gene lookup returns CDR1 SGHTA and CDR2 FQGNSA. There are 14 residues in the CDR3. V dropped 5 bases and J dropped 4 bases, with 14 bases sitting between them. CDR3: CASSNYHGITEAFF. The CDR3 bases are TGTGCCAGCAGCAACTACCACGGTATCACTGAAGCTTTCTTT.

This chain connects TRBV5-4 to TRBJ2-3; D possibly corresponds to TRBD1 (5 bases). Germline V gives CDR1 SGHNT, CDR2 YYREEE (reference sequence). V was shortened by 2 bases and J by 0 bases, with 7 bases between the two germline ends. This CDR3 has 14 residues. CDR3 DNA sequence: TGTGCCAGCAGCTTACAGGATAGCACAGATACGCAGTATTTT. Translation: CASSLQDSTDTQYF.

The chain carries TRBV24-1 and TRBJ2-1; the match to TRBD2 covers 7 bases. The CDR3 covers 13 residues. In germline, CDR1 is KGHDR, CDR2 SFDVKD. The V segment lost 1 base and the J segment 7 bases; nucleotides outside the gene matches: 0. The DNA of the CDR3 is TGTGCCACCAGTGATTTAGCGGGGAATGAGCAGTTCTTC. Its protein product is CATSDLAGNEQFF.

J is TRBJ2-2 and V is TRBV7-9, with 9 bases identical to TRBD2. CDR1 and CDR2 from the germline V gene are SEHNR and FQNEAQ (reference sequence). J was trimmed by 7 bases and V by 1 base; bases with no gene match: 10. This CDR3 has 17 residues. The CDR3 spells CASSLGGRALSVGELFF. CDR3 bases: TGTGCCAGCAGCTTAGGCGGGAGGGCCCTTTCCGTCGGGGAGCTGTTTTTT.

A note on this clone: An end of the junction differs from the germline gene, which may be a read error. V is TRBV7-7 and J is TRBJ2-1; D is uncertain. The V gene's germline CDR1 is SSHAT and CDR2 FNYEAQ (reference sequence). This CDR3 region has 13 residues. The CDR3 loop is CASSLAQYNEQFF. CDR3 nucleotide sequence: TGTGCTAGCAGCTTAGCACAGTACAATGAGCAGTTCTTC.

J is TRBJ1-5 and V is TRBV12-3 or TRBV12-4; D not certain. The CDR3 is made up of 12 amino acids. Trimming left V 3 bases short and J 4 bases short, with 4 bases between. The CDR3 sequence is CASSFGNQPQHF. The DNA of the CDR3 is TGTGCCAGCAGTTTCGGGAATCAGCCCCAGCATTTT.

The chain joins TRBV5-5 to TRBJ1-2; D not certain. The V end was cut by 4 bases, the J end by 0 bases, with 19 bases between. The CDR3 runs to 17 residues. The V gene's germline CDR1 is SGHKS and CDR2 YYEKEE (reference sequence). The CDR3 DNA reads TGTGCCAGCAGCCCGGGAGTTATCATAACGTCTAACTATGGCTACACCTTC. It specifies CASSPGVIITSNYGYTF.

The rearrangement links TRBV6-5 to TRBJ1-4; D gene ambiguous. V lost 4 bases to trimming and J lost 7 bases, with 10 bases between them. The CDR3 length is 13 residues. The germline gives CDR1 MNHEY, CDR2 SVGAGI. The CDR3 coding sequence is TGTGCCAGCAGTTCCGGCAGCAGTGAAAAACTGTTTTTT. As protein: CASSSGSSEKLFF.

The chain carries TRBV13 and TRBJ1-5; no reliable D call. Germline V gene lookup returns CDR1 PRHDT and CDR2 FYEKMQ (reference sequence). This CDR3 is built from 18 residues. V was trimmed by 3 bases and J by 4 bases, leaving 22 bases between them. The CDR3: CASSLSRKIQNTNQPQHF. DNA of the CDR3: TGTGCCAGCAGCTTGTCGCGGAAGATACAAAATACAAATCAGCCCCAGCATTTT.

The chain is built from TRBV5-1 and TRBJ2-3; TRBD1 matches 9 bases. The CDR3 is 15 amino acids. V dropped 4 bases and J dropped 4; count of bases not matched to a gene: 7. CDR1 and CDR2 from the germline V gene are SGHRS and YFSETQ. As DNA, the CDR3 is TGCGCCAGCAGCGGGACGGGACAGGGTCCAGATACGCAGTATTTT. Its protein product is CASSGTGQGPDTQYF.

In its sample, this clone was seen a few times. The CDR3 protein is CASSFETLENTEAFF. The CDR3 nucleotides read TGTGCCAGCAGCTTTGAGACACTAGAGAACACTGAAGCTTTCTTT. This chain joins TRBV7-9 and TRBJ1-1; D is ambiguous. Germline V gene sequence: CDR1 SEHNR, CDR2 FQNEAQ (reference sequence). The CDR3 length is 15 residues. V was trimmed by 3 bases and J by 1 base, leaving 12 bases between them. The entire variable domain, with the rest obtained from reference TRBV7-9 and TRBJ1-1, is as follows: DTGVSQNPRHKITKRGQNVTFRCDPISEHNRLYWYRQTLGQGPEFLTYFQNEAQLEKSRLLSDRFSAERPKGSFSTLEIQRTEQGDSAMYLCASSFETLENTEAFFGQGTRLTVV.

The DNA of the CDR3 is TGTGCCAGCACTCCGGGGGGCAGGGGGCTTGAAAAACTGTTTTTT. Its protein product is CASTPGGRGLEKLFF. The chain couples TRBV5-4 to TRBJ1-4; the match to TRBD1 covers 8 bases. CDR3 length equals 15 residues. Germline CDR1 and CDR2: SGHNT and YYREEE (reference sequence). V shed 6 bases and J 7 bases; nucleotides not matched to a gene: 11.

This chain links TRBV3-1 (or the pseudogene TRBV3-2) with TRBJ2-3; TRBD2 agrees at 7 bases. Unmatched junction bases numbered 3, after V lost 1 base and J lost 2 bases. The germline gives CDR1 LGHDT, CDR2 YNNKEL (reference sequence). The CDR3 has 15 amino acids. CDR3 in DNA: TGTGCCAGCAGCCAAGGGGGAGGGACCACAGATACGCAGTATTTT. Protein: CASSQGGGTTDTQYF.

This sequence joins TRBV2 and TRBJ2-1; tentatively, D is TRBD2 (5 bases). CDR1 SNHLY and CDR2 FYNNEI come from the germline V gene. The CDR3 is 13 residues long. Between the trimmed V and J ends, which lost 4 bases and 5 bases, there was a span of 9 bases. The DNA of the CDR3 is TGTGCCAGCAGTGGGTACGGGGACAATGAGCAGTTCTTC. Protein product: CASSGYGDNEQFF.

V and J are TRBV3-1 (or the pseudogene TRBV3-2) and TRBJ1-6; TRBD1 is a possible D gene (6 bases). The ends were cut back, 4 bases at V and 7 bases at J, with 14 bases in the middle. Germline V lookup: CDR1 LGHDT, CDR2 YNNKEL (reference sequence). This CDR3 is 15 amino acids long. For the CDR3, the DNA is TGTGCCAGCAGCCTTCAGGCAGGGGCCAATTCACCCCTCCACTTT. It specifies CASSLQAGANSPLHF.